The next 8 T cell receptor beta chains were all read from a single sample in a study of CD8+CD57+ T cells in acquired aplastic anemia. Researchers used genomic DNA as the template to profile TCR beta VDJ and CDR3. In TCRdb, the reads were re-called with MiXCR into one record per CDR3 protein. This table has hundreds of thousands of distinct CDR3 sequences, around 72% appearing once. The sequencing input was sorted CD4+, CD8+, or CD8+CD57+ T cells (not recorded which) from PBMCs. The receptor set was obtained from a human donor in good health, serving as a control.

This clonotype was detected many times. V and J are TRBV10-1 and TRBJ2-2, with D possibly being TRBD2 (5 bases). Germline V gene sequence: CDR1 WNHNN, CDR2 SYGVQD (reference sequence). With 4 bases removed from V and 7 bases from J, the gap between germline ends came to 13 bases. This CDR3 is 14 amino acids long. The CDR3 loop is CASSAVWENGELFF. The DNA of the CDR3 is TGCGCCAGCAGTGCTGTTTGGGAGAACGGGGAGCTGTTTTTT.

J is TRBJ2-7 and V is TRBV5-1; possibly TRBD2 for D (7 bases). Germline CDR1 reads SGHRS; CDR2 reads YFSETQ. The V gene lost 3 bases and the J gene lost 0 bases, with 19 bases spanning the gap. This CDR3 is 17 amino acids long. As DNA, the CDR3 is TGCGCCAGCAGCTGGCTAGGAGGGGGGGGGACCTCCTACGAGCAGTACTTC. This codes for CASSWLGGGGTSYEQYF.

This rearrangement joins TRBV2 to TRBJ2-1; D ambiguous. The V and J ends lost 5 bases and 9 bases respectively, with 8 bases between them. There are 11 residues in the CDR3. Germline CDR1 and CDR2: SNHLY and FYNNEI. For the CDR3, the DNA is TGTGCCAGCAGTAGGGATGGTGAGCAGTTCTTC. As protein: CASSRDGEQFF. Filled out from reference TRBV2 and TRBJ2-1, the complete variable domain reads EPEVTQTPSHQVTQMGQEVILRCVPISNHLYFYWYRQILGQKVEFLVSFYNNEISEKSEIFDDQFSVERPDGSNFTLKIRSTKLEDSAMYFCASSRDGEQFFGPGTRLTVL.

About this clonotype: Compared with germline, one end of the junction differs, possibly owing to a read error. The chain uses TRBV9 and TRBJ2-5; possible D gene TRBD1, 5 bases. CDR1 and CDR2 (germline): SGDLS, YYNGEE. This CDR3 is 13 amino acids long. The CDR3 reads CASSGDSCGNTFF. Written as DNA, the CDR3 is TGTGCCAGCAGCGGAGACAGCTGTGGCAACACCTTCTTC.

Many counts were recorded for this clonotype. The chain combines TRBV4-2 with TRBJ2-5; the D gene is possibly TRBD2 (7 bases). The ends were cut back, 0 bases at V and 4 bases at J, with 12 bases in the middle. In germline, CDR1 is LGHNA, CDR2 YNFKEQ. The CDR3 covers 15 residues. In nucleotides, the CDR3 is TGTGCCAGCAGCCAAGAATCCGCGGGGGCAGAGACCCAGTACTTC. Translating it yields CASSQESAGAETQYF.

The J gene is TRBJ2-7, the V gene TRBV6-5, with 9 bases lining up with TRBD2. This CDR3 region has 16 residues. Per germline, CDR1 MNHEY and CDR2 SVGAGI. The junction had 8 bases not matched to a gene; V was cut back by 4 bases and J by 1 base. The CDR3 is CASSLDIAGASYEQYF. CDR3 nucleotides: TGTGCCAGCAGTTTGGACATAGCGGGGGCGTCCTACGAGCAGTACTTC.

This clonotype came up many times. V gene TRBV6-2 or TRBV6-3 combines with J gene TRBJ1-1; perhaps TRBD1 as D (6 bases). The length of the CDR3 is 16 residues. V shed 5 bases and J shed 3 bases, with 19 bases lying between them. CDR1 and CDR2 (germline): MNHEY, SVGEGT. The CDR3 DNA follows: TGTGCCAGCAGTGAGGCTTCGGGACCAGGGGACACTGAAGCTTTCTTT. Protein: CASSEASGPGDTEAFF.

Written as DNA, the CDR3 is TGTGCCAGCAGACGGAGCTCCGATAGCAATCAGCCCCAGCATTTT. It yields the protein CASRRSSDSNQPQHF. V usage is TRBV2 and J usage is TRBJ1-5; D not resolved. From germline, CDR1 is SNHLY and CDR2 FYNNEI. The CDR3 extends over 15 amino acids. The V end lost 6 bases, the J end lost 0 bases, and 12 bases lay between the germline ends.